This entry features one T cell receptor (beta chain) sequence. This sample is drawn from a study of blood T cell repertoires in COVID-19. Overall study context: Some COVID-19 samples were acute and others convalescent; all came from the United States, Italy and Spain. From T cells, B-cell-depleted T cells, or PBMCs came the material, which was cDNA or gDNA.

CDR1 is LNHDA and CDR2 is SQIVND in the germline V gene (reference sequence). This CDR3 is 19 amino acids long. V lost 7 bases to trimming and J lost 0 bases; unmatched junction nucleotides: 16. Per the authors' pipeline: Amplification with reference gene primers provided the estimates of nucleated cell counts. Sequencing used immunoSEQ multiplex PCR; TCRdb keeps in-frame clones, though not all of them. V and J calls and clone size come straight from that table; D and trimming were deduced from the DNA. The table includes roughly 220,000 clones, less than 90% detected once. This clonotype was sampled from a man aged 25 to 40 with active or convalescent COVID-19. Sequenced sample: peripheral blood. The chain carries TRBV19 and TRBJ2-1; TRBD2 matches 9 bases. As DNA, the CDR3 is TGTGCCAGTACCCAGAGGGTTGCGGGAGGGATAATCTCCTACAATGAGCAGTTCTTC. Its translation is CASTQRVAGGIISYNEQFF. Looking up the rest from reference TRBV19 and TRBJ2-1 gives the full variable domain: DGGITQSPKYLFRKEGQNVTLSCEQNLNHDAMYWYRQDPGQGLRLIYYSQIVNDFQKGDIAEGYSVSREKKESFPLTVTSAQKNPTAFYLCASTQRVAGGIISYNEQFFGPGTRLTVL.